This entry is about one TCR beta chain. It has no known antigen specificity. No qualities accompany the bases; no much larger clone lies one base away. Another Seattle source contributed samples from volunteer blood donors who had recovered from COVID-19. The collaborating institutions used their own protocols to collect whole blood in K2EDTA tubes. For TCRbeta analysis, collaborators shipped samples as frozen whole blood, isolated PBMCs, or DNA extracted from either of those sample types. This specimen comes from a study of blood T cell repertoires in COVID-19 (dated by TCRdb to 2020 to 2021). Concerning the study at large: Samples covering the acute and convalescent phases of COVID-19 were provided by collaborators in the United States, Italy and Spain. The repertoires were released in a freely available public database intended as a resource for research on the immune response to SARS-CoV-2. Samples were obtained from the ongoing ImmuneRACE study (first 160 participants) and from about 1,300 subjects provided by 6 global collaborators. Deeply sampled blood TCRbeta repertoires from subjects exposed to, actively infected with, or recovered from COVID-19 were included in the dataset. The prospective study material was composed of cDNA or gDNA derived from T cells, B-cell-depleted T cells, or PBMCs. Nearly every sample came with metadata listing a de-identified subject ID, COVID-19 status, age in years and sex. Where available, HLA class I and class II types were obtained from metadata supplied by the sample provider rather than from assay-based typing.

The CDR3 contains 14 residues, cysteine and phenylalanine counted. The only DNA kept is the CDR3, 42 bases in frame from the first base. The germline ends are 16 bases apart after V is trimmed by 4 bases and J by 7 bases. The germline V gene (reference sequence) gives CDR1 as SEHNR and CDR2 as FQNEAQ. The immunoSEQ Assay, a bias-controlled multiplex PCR, was used to amplify TCRbeta CDR3 regions from genomic DNA. Per the original workflow: Within the assay, amplification of reference gene primers was used to estimate how many nucleated cells each sample contained. To quantify the absolute abundance of each unique TCRbeta CDR3 rearrangement, sequence reads were collapsed and filtered. For each sample, productive Simpson clonality was calculated as the square root of Simpson's diversity index over productive rearrangements. TCRdb holds this immuneACCESS table with in-frame rearrangements only. Some clones are missing; in checked studies, unresolved V genes explain under half, and the rest has no known cause. Clonal size and the V and J genes are those of that table, whereas D and trimming came from the DNA. The sample table holds 280,000 or so clones, of which around 88% were seen once. The ten most abundant clones make up under 8% of the sample.

Overall study results and their limits: The amount of clinical and demographic metadata varied by source and participant and was provided uncurated.

Material for sequencing was peripheral blood. This chain is built from TRBV7-9 and TRBJ1-2, with a weak D call of TRBD1 (5 bases match). The receptor comes from a woman aged 25 to 45 who had recovered from COVID-19. In nucleotides, the sequence is TGTGCCAGCAGCTACGGACACGGGGGATCTGGCTACACCTTC. Its translation reads: CASSYGHGGSGYTF.